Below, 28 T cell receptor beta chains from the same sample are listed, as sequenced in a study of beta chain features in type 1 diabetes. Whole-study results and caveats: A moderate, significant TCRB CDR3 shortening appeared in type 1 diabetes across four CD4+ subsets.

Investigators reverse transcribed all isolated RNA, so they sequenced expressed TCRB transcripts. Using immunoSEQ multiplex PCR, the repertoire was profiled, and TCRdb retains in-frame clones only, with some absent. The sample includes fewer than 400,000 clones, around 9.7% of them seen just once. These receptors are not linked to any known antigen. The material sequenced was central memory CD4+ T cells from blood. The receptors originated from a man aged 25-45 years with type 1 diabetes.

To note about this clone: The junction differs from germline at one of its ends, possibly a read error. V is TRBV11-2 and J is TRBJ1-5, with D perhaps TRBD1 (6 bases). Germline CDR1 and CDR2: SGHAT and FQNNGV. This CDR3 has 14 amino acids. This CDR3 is CASSVDRSNQPQHF. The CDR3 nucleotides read TGTGCCAGCAGCGTAGACAGGTCAAATCAGCCCCAGCATTTT.

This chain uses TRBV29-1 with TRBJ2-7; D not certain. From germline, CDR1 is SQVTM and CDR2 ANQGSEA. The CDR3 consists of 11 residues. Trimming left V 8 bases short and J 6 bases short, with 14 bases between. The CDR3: CSSRAGGEQYF. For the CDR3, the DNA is TGCAGCTCACGGGCAGGCGGCGAGCAGTACTTC.

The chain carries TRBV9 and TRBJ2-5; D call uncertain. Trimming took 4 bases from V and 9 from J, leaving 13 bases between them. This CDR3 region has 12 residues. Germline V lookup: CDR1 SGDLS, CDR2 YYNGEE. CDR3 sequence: CASSTPPQSQYF. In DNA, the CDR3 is TGTGCCAGCAGCACCCCCCCCCAGTCCCAGTACTTC.

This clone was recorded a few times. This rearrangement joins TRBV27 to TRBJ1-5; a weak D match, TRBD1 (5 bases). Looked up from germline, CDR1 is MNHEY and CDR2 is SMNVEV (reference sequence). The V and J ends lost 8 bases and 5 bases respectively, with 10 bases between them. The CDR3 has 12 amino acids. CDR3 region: CASRGEHQPQHF. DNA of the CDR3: TGTGCCAGCCGGGGGGAACATCAGCCCCAGCATTTT.

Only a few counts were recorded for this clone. CDR3 coding DNA: TGTGCCAGCAGCCTACGGGGGGGCCCGAAGACCCAGTACTTC. It translates to CASSLRGGPKTQYF. This chain connects TRBV5-8 to TRBJ2-5, with TRBD2 matching 8 bases. This CDR3 spans 14 amino acids. The V gene's germline CDR1 is SGHTS and CDR2 YDEGEE. Losses at the gene ends were 4 bases for V and 6 bases for J; bases not matched to a gene: 8.

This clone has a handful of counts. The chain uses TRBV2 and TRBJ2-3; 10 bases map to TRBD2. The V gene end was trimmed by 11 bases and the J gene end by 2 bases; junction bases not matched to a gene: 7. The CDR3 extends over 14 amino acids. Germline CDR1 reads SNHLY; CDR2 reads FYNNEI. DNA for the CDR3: TGTGCCCTCGGGCTAGCGGGGGCCACAGATACGCAGTATTTT. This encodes CALGLAGATDTQYF.

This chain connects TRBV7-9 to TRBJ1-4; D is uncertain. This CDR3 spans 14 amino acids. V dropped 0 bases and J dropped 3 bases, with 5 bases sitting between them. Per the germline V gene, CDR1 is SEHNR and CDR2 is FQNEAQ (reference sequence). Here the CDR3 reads CASSLAHANEKLFF. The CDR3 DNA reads TGTGCCAGCAGCTTAGCGCACGCTAATGAAAAACTGTTTTTT.

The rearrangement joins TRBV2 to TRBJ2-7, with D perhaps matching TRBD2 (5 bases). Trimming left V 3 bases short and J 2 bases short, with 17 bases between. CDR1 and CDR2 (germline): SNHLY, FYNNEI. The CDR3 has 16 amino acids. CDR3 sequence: CASSDWPLGNPYEQYF. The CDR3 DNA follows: TGTGCCAGCAGTGACTGGCCGCTCGGGAACCCCTACGAGCAGTACTTC.

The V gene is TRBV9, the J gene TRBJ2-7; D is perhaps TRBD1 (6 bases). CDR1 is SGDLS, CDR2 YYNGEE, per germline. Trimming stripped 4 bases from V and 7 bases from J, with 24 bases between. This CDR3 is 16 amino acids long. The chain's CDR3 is CASSPRIAQGLWEQYF. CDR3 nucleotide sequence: TGTGCCAGCAGCCCACGGATCGCGCAGGGGTTATGGGAGCAGTACTTC.

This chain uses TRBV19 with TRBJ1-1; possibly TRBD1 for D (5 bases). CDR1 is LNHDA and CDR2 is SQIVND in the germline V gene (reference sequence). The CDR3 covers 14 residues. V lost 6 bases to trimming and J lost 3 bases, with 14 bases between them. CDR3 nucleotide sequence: TGTGCCAGTAGGGAGGGACCTAGGTACACTGAAGCTTTCTTT. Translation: CASREGPRYTEAFF.

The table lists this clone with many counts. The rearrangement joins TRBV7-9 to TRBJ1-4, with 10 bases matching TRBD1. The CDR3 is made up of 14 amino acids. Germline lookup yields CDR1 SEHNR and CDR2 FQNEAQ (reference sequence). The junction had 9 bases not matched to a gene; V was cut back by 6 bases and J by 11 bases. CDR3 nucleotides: TGTGCCAGCAGGTCGGACAGGGGGGACTGGAAACTGTTTTTT. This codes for CASRSDRGDWKLFF.

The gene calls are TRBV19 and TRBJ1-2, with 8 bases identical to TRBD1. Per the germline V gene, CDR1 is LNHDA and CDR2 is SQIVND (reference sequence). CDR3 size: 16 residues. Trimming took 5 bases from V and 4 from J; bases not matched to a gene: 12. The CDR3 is CASSPGTGGFGYGYTF. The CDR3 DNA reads TGTGCCAGTAGTCCGGGGACAGGCGGCTTCGGCTATGGCTACACCTTC.

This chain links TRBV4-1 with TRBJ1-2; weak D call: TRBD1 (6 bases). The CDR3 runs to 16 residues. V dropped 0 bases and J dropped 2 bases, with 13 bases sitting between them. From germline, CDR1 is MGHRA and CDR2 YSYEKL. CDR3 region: CASSQEGTRGNYGYTF. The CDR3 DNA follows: TGCGCCAGCAGCCAAGAGGGGACCAGGGGAAACTATGGCTACACCTTC.

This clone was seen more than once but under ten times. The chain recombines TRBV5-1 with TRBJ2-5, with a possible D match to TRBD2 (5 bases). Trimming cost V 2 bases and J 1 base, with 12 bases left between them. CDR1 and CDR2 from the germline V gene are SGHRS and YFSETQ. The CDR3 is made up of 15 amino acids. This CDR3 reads CASSFDYDRQETQYF. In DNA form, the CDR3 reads TGCGCCAGCAGCTTTGACTATGACCGCCAAGAGACCCAGTACTTC. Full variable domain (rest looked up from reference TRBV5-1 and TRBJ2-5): KAGVTQTPRYLIKTRGQQVTLSCSPISGHRSVSWYQQTPGQGLQFLFEYFSETQRNKGNFPGRFSGRQFSNSRSEMNVSTLELGDSALYLCASSFDYDRQETQYFGPGTRLLVL.

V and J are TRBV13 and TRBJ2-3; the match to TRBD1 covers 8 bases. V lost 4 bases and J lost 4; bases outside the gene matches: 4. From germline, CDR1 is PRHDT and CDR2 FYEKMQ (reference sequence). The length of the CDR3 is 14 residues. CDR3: CASSSKQGADTQYF. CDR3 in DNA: TGTGCCAGCAGCTCGAAACAGGGGGCAGATACGCAGTATTTT.

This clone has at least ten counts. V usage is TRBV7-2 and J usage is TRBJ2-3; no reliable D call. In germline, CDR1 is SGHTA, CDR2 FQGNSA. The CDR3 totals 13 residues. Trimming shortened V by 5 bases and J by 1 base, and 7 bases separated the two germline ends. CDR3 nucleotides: TGTGCCAGCAGCGTTTCAGGCACAGATACGCAGTATTTT. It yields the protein CASSVSGTDTQYF. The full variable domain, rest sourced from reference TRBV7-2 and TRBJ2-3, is GAGVSQSPSNKVTEKGKDVELRCDPISGHTALYWYRQSLGQGLEFLIYFQGNSAPDKSGLPSDRFSAERTGGSVSTLTIQRTQQEDSAVYLCASSVSGTDTQYFGPGTRLTVL.

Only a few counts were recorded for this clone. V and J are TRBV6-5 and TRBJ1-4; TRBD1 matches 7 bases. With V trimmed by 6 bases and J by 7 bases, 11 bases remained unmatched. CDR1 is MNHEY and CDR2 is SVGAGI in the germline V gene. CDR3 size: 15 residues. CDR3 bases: TGTGCCAGCAGCCTAGACAGGGAGGGTAGTGAAAAACTGTTTTTT. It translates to CASSLDREGSEKLFF.

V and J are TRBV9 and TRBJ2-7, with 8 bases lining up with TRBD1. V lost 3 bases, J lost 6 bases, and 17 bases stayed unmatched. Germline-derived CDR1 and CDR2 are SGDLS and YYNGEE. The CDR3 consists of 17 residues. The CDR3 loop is CASSGGQGGTREREQYF. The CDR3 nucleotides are TGTGCCAGCAGCGGCGGACAGGGAGGAACTAGGGAGCGCGAGCAGTACTTC.

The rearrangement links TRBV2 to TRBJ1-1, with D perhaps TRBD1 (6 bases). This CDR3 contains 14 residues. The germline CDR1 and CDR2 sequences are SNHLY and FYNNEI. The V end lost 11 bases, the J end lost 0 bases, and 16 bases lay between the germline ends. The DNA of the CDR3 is TGTGCCTGCCACAGGGAGTCGGTGAACACTGAAGCTTTCTTT. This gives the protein CACHRESVNTEAFF. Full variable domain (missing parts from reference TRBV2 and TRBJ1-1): EPEVTQTPSHQVTQMGQEVILRCVPISNHLYFYWYRQILGQKVEFLVSFYNNEISEKSEIFDDQFSVERPDGSNFTLKIRSTKLEDSAMYFCACHRESVNTEAFFGQGTRLTVV.

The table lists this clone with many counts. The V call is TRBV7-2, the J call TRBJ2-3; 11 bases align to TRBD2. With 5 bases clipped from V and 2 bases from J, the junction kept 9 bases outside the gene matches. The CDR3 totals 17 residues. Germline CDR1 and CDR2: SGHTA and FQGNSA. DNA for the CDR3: TGTGCCAGCAGCCTCCTCCTAGCGGGGGGCTCCACAGATACGCAGTATTTT. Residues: CASSLLLAGGSTDTQYF.

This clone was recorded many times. The CDR3: CAHGVRQGTYEQYF. The CDR3 bases are TGTGCGCACGGCGTCCGACAGGGAACCTACGAGCAGTACTTC. V usage is TRBV6-1 and J usage is TRBJ2-7, with 7 bases identical to TRBD1. CDR1 MNHNS and CDR2 SASEGT come from the germline V gene. The CDR3 has 14 residues.

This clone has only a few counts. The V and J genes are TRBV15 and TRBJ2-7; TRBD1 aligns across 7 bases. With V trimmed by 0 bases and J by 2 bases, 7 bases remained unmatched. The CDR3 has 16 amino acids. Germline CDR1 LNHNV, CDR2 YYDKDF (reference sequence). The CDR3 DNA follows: TGTGCCACCAGCAGAGAATCGCCGGGACAGCCCTACGAGCAGTACTTC. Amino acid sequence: CATSRESPGQPYEQYF.

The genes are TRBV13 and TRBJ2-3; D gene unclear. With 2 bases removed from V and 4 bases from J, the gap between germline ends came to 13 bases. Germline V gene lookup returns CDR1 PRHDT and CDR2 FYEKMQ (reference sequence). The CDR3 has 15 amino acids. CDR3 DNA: TGTGCCAGCAGCTTACACAGCAGGTGGCCAGATACGCAGTATTTT. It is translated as CASSLHSRWPDTQYF.

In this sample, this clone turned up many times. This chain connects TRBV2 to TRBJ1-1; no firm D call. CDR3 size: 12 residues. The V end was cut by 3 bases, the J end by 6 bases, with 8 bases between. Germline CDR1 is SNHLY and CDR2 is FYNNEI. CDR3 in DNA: TGTGCCAGCAGTGAGAAGAGGGCTGAAGCTTTCTTT. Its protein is CASSEKRAEAFF.

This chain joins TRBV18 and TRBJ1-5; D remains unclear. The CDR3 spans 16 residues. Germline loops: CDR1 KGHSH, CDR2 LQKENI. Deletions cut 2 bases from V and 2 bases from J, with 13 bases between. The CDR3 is CASSPSQVGGNQPQHF. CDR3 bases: TGTGCCAGCTCACCATCGCAGGTGGGAGGCAATCAGCCCCAGCATTTT.

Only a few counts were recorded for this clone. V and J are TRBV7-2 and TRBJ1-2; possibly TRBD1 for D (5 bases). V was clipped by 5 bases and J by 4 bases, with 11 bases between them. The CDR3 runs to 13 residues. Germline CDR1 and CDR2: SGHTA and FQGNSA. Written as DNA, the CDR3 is TGTGCCAGCAGCCCGACAGTTATCTATGGCTACACCTTC. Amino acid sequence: CASSPTVIYGYTF.

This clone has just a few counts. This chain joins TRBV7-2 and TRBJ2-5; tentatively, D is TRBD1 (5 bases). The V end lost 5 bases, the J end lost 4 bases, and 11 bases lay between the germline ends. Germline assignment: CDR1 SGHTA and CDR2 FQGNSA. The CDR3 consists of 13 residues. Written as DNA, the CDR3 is TGTGCCAGCAGCACAGGTTATCGAGAGACCCAGTACTTC. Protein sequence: CASSTGYRETQYF.

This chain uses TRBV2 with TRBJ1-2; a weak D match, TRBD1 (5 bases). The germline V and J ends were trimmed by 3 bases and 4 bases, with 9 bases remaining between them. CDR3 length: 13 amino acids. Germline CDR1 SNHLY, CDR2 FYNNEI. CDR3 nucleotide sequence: TGTGCCAGCAGTGACGACAGACCCTATGGCTACACCTTC. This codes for CASSDDRPYGYTF.